This entry lists 7 T cell receptor beta chains sequenced from one sample in a study of blood T cell repertoires in COVID-19 (TCRdb year 2020). The library came from the immunoSEQ multiplex PCR assay. This immuneACCESS table, as held by TCRdb, lists in-frame sequences with V and J called but not all clones. Of the missing ones, under half trace to an unresolved V gene in checked studies; the others have no known cause. The sample table contains roughly 350,000 clones; only one count was recorded for 85% to 90% of them. The top ten hold about 6% of the sample. The source material was peripheral blood. These receptors were collected from a woman aged 45-60 years with COVID-19, enrolled during active disease.

The chain combines TRBV7-2 with TRBJ2-2, with TRBD1 matching over 12 bases. Germline loops: CDR1 SGHTA, CDR2 FQGNSA. The CDR3 extends over 16 amino acids. The junction had 8 bases not matched to a gene; V was cut back by 5 bases and J by 7 bases. This CDR3 reads CASSPPGTGGIGELFF. The DNA for the CDR3 is TGTGCCAGCAGCCCACCCGGGACAGGGGGCATCGGGGAGCTGTTTTTT.

This clone has more than one count but fewer than ten. V is TRBV2 and J is TRBJ2-1; TRBD2 matches 10 bases. V lost 6 bases and J lost 5; bases outside the gene matches: 7. Germline V gives CDR1 SNHLY, CDR2 FYNNEI. This CDR3 has 15 amino acids. The CDR3 loop is CASRAGLADDNEQFF. CDR3 in DNA: TGTGCCAGCAGGGCAGGACTAGCGGACGACAATGAGCAGTTCTTC.

V usage is TRBV24-1 and J usage is TRBJ2-1; D might be TRBD2 (6 bases). V was cut by 4 bases and J by 6 bases, with 15 bases left in between. This CDR3 spans 15 amino acids. Germline loops: CDR1 KGHDR, CDR2 SFDVKD. The CDR3 region is CATSEPLAGPNEQFF. The CDR3 DNA follows: TGTGCCACCAGTGAGCCTCTCGCGGGGCCCAATGAGCAGTTCTTC.

The chain carries TRBV4-1 and TRBJ1-2, with a weak D call TRBD1 (6 bases). CDR1 MGHRA and CDR2 YSYEKL come from the germline V gene. The CDR3 consists of 14 residues. V lost 3 bases to trimming and J lost 8 bases, with 16 bases between them. The CDR3 here is CASSQQGGTYGYTF. The CDR3 DNA is TGCGCCAGCAGCCAGCAGGGAGGGACATACGGCTACACCTTC.

The genes are TRBV11-2 and TRBJ2-7, with TRBD1 identical over 9 bases. Trimming at V came to 3 bases and at J to 1 base, leaving 1 base not matched to a gene. CDR1 SGHAT and CDR2 FQNNGV come from the germline V gene. The CDR3 totals 14 residues. In DNA, the CDR3 is TGTGCCAGCAGCTTCGGGACAGGGTCCTACGAGCAGTACTTC. Protein: CASSFGTGSYEQYF.

The V gene is TRBV7-7, the J gene TRBJ2-1, with TRBD1 as a possible D gene (6 bases). The CDR3 consists of 15 residues. Germline CDR1 and CDR2: SSHAT and FNYEAQ (reference sequence). V lost 4 bases, J lost 3 bases, and 13 bases lay in between. CDR3 bases: TGTGCCAGCAGCTCGGGACAAGCAGACTACAATGAGCAGTTCTTC. This encodes CASSSGQADYNEQFF.

The chain joins TRBV5-1 to TRBJ1-2; perhaps TRBD1 as D (6 bases). V lost 4 bases, J lost 0 bases, and 10 bases lay in between. The CDR3 totals 14 residues. From germline, CDR1 is SGHRS and CDR2 YFSETQ. The CDR3 DNA reads TGCGCCAGCAGCACACAGGGAGCTAACTATGGCTACACCTTC. Its translation is CASSTQGANYGYTF.